Listed below are T cell receptor beta chains from one sample, sequenced in a study of vaccination and CD4 T cells after COVID-19. TCRdb re-called the PCR reads with MiXCR, one entry per CDR3 protein. This table holds around 8,000 distinct CDR3 sequences, over 25% found once. These receptors' antigens are unknown. The specimen sequenced was CD4+ T cells from blood, cultured in vitro. The source of these receptors is a human donor in good health. Each CDR3 is given without its conserved first and last residue.

v_gene	j_gene	CDR3aa
TRBV18	TRBJ2-5	ASSPTLSWETQY
TRBV29-1	TRBJ2-7	SVEVPSGIMYEQY
TRBV28	TRBJ1-3	ASTGPARDTIY
TRBV20-1	TRBJ1-5	SAREPLGDQPQH
TRBV6-5	TRBJ2-3	ASSYRDRGGTDTQY
TRBV5-4	TRBJ1-2	ASRGSDRGHGYT
TRBV20-1	TRBJ2-7	SAPSGLRQGVIGGQY
TRBV6-5	TRBJ2-3	ASSYGTSATDTQY
TRBV5-1	TRBJ2-7	ASSTPDSSYEQY
TRBV7-3	TRBJ2-1	ASSLDHNEQF
TRBV20-1	TRBJ2-1	SASLNNEQF
TRBV5-4	TRBJ2-3	ASSFPPTDTQY
TRBV19	TRBJ1-6	ASSMAVNSPLH
TRBV6-5	TRBJ1-2	ASSYDRAGVGYT
TRBV20-1	TRBJ1-1	SAQGQVGTEAF
TRBV2	TRBJ1-2	ASSDGPYGYT
TRBV2	TRBJ1-1	ASSERGIYTEAF
TRBV7-2	TRBJ2-1	ASSINEQF
TRBV20-1	TRBJ2-7	SARGDRSSYEQY
TRBV4-2	TRBJ2-1	ASSLEGGQQF
TRBV6-5	TRBJ2-7	ASSYSEFSYEQY
TRBV20-1	TRBJ1-2	SAEEEKDYGYT
TRBV29-1	TRBJ2-3	SGGGAGDTQY
TRBV28	TRBJ1-1	ASRDGGYVNTEAF
TRBV2	TRBJ1-2	ASAGAGGSGYT
TRBV7-2	TRBJ2-7	ASTLVVGAAGEQY